This TCR beta chain was sequenced during a study of T cells expressing NK-cell markers. Across the whole study: CD3+CD56+NKG2C+, CD3+CD56+NKG2C- and CD3+CD56-NKG2C+ T cells, once sorted, supplied the TCR beta repertoires.

Germline V gene sequence: CDR1 ENHRY, CDR2 SYGVKD. This CDR3 region has 18 residues. TCRdb re-called the 5' RACE reads, yielding one record per CDR3 amino acid sequence without DNA. Its clone listing holds about 260,000 distinct CDR3 sequences. This sequence was found in a woman between 18 and 70 years old in good health. Sequenced input: blood T cells: a sorted CD56 or NKG2C T cell subset, CD4+ or CD8+ T cells, or bulk PBMC T cells (not recorded which). The chain employs TRBV10-3 and TRBJ2-5; TCRdb's D call of TRBD2 is untestable without DNA. The CDR3 spells CAIRPTGLAGARGETQYF.